The next 9 T cell receptor beta chains were all read from a single sample in a study of neurological immune-mediated disorders. TCRdb re-analysed the 5' RACE reads in MiXCR, keeping a single row per CDR3 protein. The table includes about 120,000 distinct CDR3 sequences, more than 2.5% detected once. The sequencing input was PBMCs. The receptors stem from a woman aged 25 to 39 with multiple sclerosis.

This clonotype was observed at least ten times. CDR3 DNA: TGTGCCAGCAGTTCAGGGGTTTCCTACTACAATGAGCAGTTCTTC. Translated: CASSSGVSYYNEQFF. The chain carries TRBV6-6 and TRBJ2-1, with a weak D call TRBD1 (6 bases). The germline V gene has CDR1 MNHNY and CDR2 SVGAGI (reference sequence). The CDR3 has 15 amino acids. V shed 4 bases and J shed 3 bases, with 13 bases lying between them.

The rearrangement links TRBV7-6 to TRBJ2-3; D is perhaps TRBD1 (5 bases). V was clipped by 2 bases and J by 2 bases, with 14 bases between them. Germline loops: CDR1 SGHVS, CDR2 FNYEAQ. CDR3 length: 16 amino acids. The CDR3: CASSLTGAKTTDTQYF. The CDR3 nucleotides read TGTGCCAGCAGCTTAACAGGAGCAAAAACCACAGATACGCAGTATTTT.

The sample holds many counts of this clonotype. The rearrangement uses TRBV29-1 and TRBJ2-4, with no clear D. This CDR3 region has 13 residues. V was clipped by 7 bases and J by 0 bases, with 10 bases between them. CDR1 is SQVTM, CDR2 ANQGSEA, per germline. The CDR3 is CSALTLAKNIQYF. The CDR3 nucleotides read TGCAGCGCCTTAACCCTAGCCAAAAACATTCAGTACTTC.

This clonotype was observed at least ten times. The V call is TRBV7-8, the J call TRBJ1-5, with a possible D match to TRBD1 (6 bases). The CDR3 is made up of 14 amino acids. Trimming shortened V by 5 bases and J by 7 bases, and 15 bases separated the two germline ends. Germline-derived CDR1 and CDR2 are SGHVS and FQNEAQ. CDR3 protein: CASSVGHEGQPQHF. The CDR3 DNA reads TGTGCCAGCAGCGTGGGACACGAGGGCCAGCCCCAGCATTTT. The entire variable domain, with the rest obtained from reference TRBV7-8 and TRBJ1-5, is as follows: GAGVSQSPRYKVAKRGQDVALRCDPISGHVSLFWYQQALGQGPEFLTYFQNEAQLDKSGLPSDRFFAERPEGSVSTLKIQRTQQEDSAVYLCASSVGHEGQPQHFGDGTRLSIL.

There are many counts of this clonotype. V usage is TRBV6-2 or TRBV6-3 and J usage is TRBJ2-4, with D tentatively TRBD2 (5 bases). Trimming took 4 bases from V and 11 from J, leaving 12 bases between them. This CDR3 contains 12 residues. The germline gives CDR1 MNHEY, CDR2 SVGEGT. CDR3 bases: TGTGCCAGCAGTTCCCTGAGCGGTTTTCAGTACTTC. This encodes CASSSLSGFQYF.

This clonotype has ten or more counts. This sequence joins TRBV11-3 and TRBJ2-3; no firm D call. V was pared by 1 base and J by 4 bases, with 9 bases between. The germline V gene has CDR1 SGHNT and CDR2 YENEEA. The CDR3 sequence is 14 residues long. Here the CDR3 reads CASSLAPWADTQYF. Written as DNA, the CDR3 is TGTGCCAGCAGCTTAGCCCCATGGGCAGATACGCAGTATTTT.

This chain's CDR3 is CASTGSYYGYTF. CDR3 nucleotides: TGTGCCAGCACGGGCAGCTACTATGGCTACACCTTC. The chain has TRBV6-2 or TRBV6-3 and TRBJ1-2; D is unclear. Trimming removed 7 bases at V and 3 bases at J, with 9 bases between. The germline V gene encodes CDR1 MNHEY and CDR2 SVGEGT. This CDR3 spans 12 amino acids.

This clonotype was observed a single time. The CDR3 sequence: CAIRLQGRTYNEQFF. In DNA form, the CDR3 reads TGTGCCATCCGACTACAGGGGAGGACCTACAATGAGCAGTTCTTC. The chain uses TRBV6-2 or TRBV6-3 and TRBJ2-1; weak D call: TRBD1 (7 bases). Per germline, CDR1 MNHEY and CDR2 SVGEGT. Trimming took off 10 bases at V and 2 bases at J, with 18 bases between the two ends. This CDR3 is 15 amino acids long.

This clonotype was counted ten times or more. The V call is TRBV12-3 or TRBV12-4, the J call TRBJ1-2, with a weak D call TRBD1 (5 bases). The CDR3 contains 13 residues. Trimming took off 3 bases at V and 2 bases at J, with 7 bases between the two ends. The CDR3 nucleotides are TGTGCCAGCAGTTTTTCAGGGAACTATGGCTACACCTTC. Translating gives CASSFSGNYGYTF.